The 4 T cell receptor beta chains presented below share a single source sample, sequenced in a study of metastatic and nonmetastatic thyroid tumors. All patients were treatment-naive before thyroid surgery. TCRdb re-called clones from the PCR reads using MiXCR. Of tens of thousands of clones detected, approximately 4.1% appear once; the ten largest clones hold 20% to 25%. Source material: blood. These receptors all stem from a female donor with papillary thyroid cancer or a benign thyroid nodule (not recorded which). Some clones in this sample may be carry-over from other donors' samples.

There are many counts of this clone. The chain employs TRBV2 and TRBJ1-4, with TRBD1 as a possible D gene (6 bases). There are 14 residues in the CDR3. Trimming took 5 bases from V and 7 from J, leaving 14 bases between them. CDR1 is SNHLY, CDR2 FYNNEI, per germline. The chain's CDR3 is CASSWGAVGEKLFF. CDR3 DNA sequence: TGTGCCAGCAGTTGGGGGGCGGTGGGTGAAAAACTGTTTTTT.

This clone has ten or more counts. The chain links TRBV7-2 to TRBJ2-1; D unresolved. CDR1 and CDR2 from the germline V gene are SGHTA and FQGNSA. This CDR3 region has 13 residues. Trimming left V 0 bases short and J 0 bases short, with 0 bases between. CDR3 protein: CASSLASYNEQFF. As DNA, the CDR3 is TGTGCCAGCAGCTTAGCCTCCTACAATGAGCAGTTCTTC. Variable domain in full (rest from reference TRBV7-2 and TRBJ2-1): GAGVSQSPSNKVTEKGKDVELRCDPISGHTALYWYRQSLGQGLEFLIYFQGNSAPDKSGLPSDRFSAERTGGSVSTLTIQRTQQEDSAVYLCASSLASYNEQFFGPGTRLTVL.

The CDR3 protein is CATRTSGVTNTGELFF. In DNA, the CDR3 is TGTGCCACGAGGACTAGCGGCGTTACGAACACCGGGGAGCTGTTTTTT. This chain connects TRBV7-8 to TRBJ2-2; TRBD2 matches at 10 bases. V shed 10 bases and J 0 bases; nucleotides not matched to a gene: 8. Germline CDR1 reads SGHVS; CDR2 reads FQNEAQ. The CDR3 runs to 16 residues. The full variable domain, completed using reference TRBV7-8 and TRBJ2-2, is GAGVSQSPRYKVAKRGQDVALRCDPISGHVSLFWYQQALGQGPEFLTYFQNEAQLDKSGLPSDRFFAERPEGSVSTLKIQRTQQEDSAVYLCATRTSGVTNTGELFFGEGSRLTVL.

The table lists this clone with many counts. The chain links TRBV18 to TRBJ1-5; D gene uncertain. Per the germline V gene, CDR1 is KGHSH and CDR2 is LQKENI. The CDR3 has 16 residues. With 2 bases removed from V and 0 bases from J, the gap between germline ends came to 11 bases. CDR3 amino acids: CASSPTAQSSNQPQHF. The CDR3 DNA sequence: TGTGCCAGCTCACCAACTGCACAGAGTAGCAATCAGCCCCAGCATTTT.